The 22 T cell receptor beta chains reported below all come from one sample, sequenced in a study of Graves' ophthalmopathy and Graves' hyperthyroidism. RNA transcripts were the source from which TCR beta CDR3 regions were amplified. The first round was an RT-PCR with HTBI primers, and the second round was a multiplex PCR. Via MiXCR, TCRdb re-called the multiplex PCR reads, giving one row per CDR3 protein. The table includes around 1.1 million distinct CDR3 sequences, about two fifths detected once. Sample: peripheral blood or thyroid tissue (not recorded which). The receptors were gathered from an adult man with Graves' hyperthyroidism.

This clonotype was detected many times. DNA for the CDR3: TGCAGCGTTTGTGGGGGCAGGGGGCGCCGGTGCACCGGGGAGCTGTTTTTT. Encoded protein: CSVCGGRGRRCTGELFF. The chain recombines TRBV29-1 with TRBJ2-2, with TRBD1 matching over 8 bases. Unmatched junction bases numbered 15, after V lost 5 bases and J lost 4 bases. The CDR3 totals 17 residues. The germline CDR1 and CDR2 sequences are SQVTM and ANQGSEA.

The chain combines TRBV12-5 with TRBJ1-2, with D unresolved. The CDR3 extends over 16 amino acids. CDR1 is LGHNT and CDR2 is FRNRAP in the germline V gene. The CDR3 DNA reads TGTGCCAGCAGTTTAGCGGGTAGTTCCGAGGCCTATGGCTACACCTTC. Translation: CASSLAGSSEAYGYTF.

Notes on this clonotype: A read error may explain this, as a much larger clone is one base away. This chain links TRBV2 with TRBJ2-5, with D possibly being TRBD2 (6 bases). The CDR3 loop spans 13 amino acids. The germline gives CDR1 SNHLY, CDR2 FYNNEI. Trimming removed 2 bases at V and 9 bases at J, with 13 bases between. The CDR3 loop reads CASSERWGEAQYF. CDR3 DNA: TGTGCCAGCAGTGAACGATGGGGGGAGGCCCAGTACTTC.

This clonotype has ten or more counts. This sequence joins TRBV15 and TRBJ1-1; D is unresolved. The V and J ends lost 4 bases and 1 base respectively, with 13 bases between them. The germline gives CDR1 LNHNV, CDR2 YYDKDF (reference sequence). The CDR3 runs to 15 residues. CDR3 protein: CATSIYFVPNTEAFF. CDR3 nucleotide sequence: TGTGCCACCAGCATTTATTTTGTCCCGAACACTGAAGCTTTCTTT. Drawing the rest from reference TRBV15 and TRBJ1-1, the complete variable domain is DAMVIQNPRYQVTQFGKPVTLSCSQTLNHNVMYWYQQKSSQAPKLLFHYYDKDFNNEADTPDNFQSRRPNTSFCFLDIRSPGLGDTAMYLCATSIYFVPNTEAFFGQGTRLTVV.

In its sample, this clonotype was seen many times. This rearrangement joins TRBV7-9 to TRBJ2-7, with 9 bases lining up with TRBD1. The CDR3 totals 15 residues. Germline V CDR1 and CDR2: SEHNR, FQNEAQ (reference sequence). Trimming cost V 5 bases and J 5 bases; bases outside gene matches: 10. CDR3 residues: CASSAAQGARDEQYF. The CDR3 DNA sequence: TGTGCCAGCAGCGCAGCACAGGGGGCTCGGGACGAGCAGTACTTC.

V gene TRBV7-6 combines with J gene TRBJ1-2; 7 nucleotides agree with TRBD1. The junction had 9 bases not matched to a gene; V was cut back by 1 base and J by 7 bases. This CDR3 comprises 15 residues. CDR1 is SGHVS, CDR2 FNYEAQ, per germline. The CDR3 bases are TGTGCCAGCAGCTTAGAGGTGGAGGGGGCAGGTGGCTACACCTTC. Translating it yields CASSLEVEGAGGYTF. Full variable domain (missing parts from reference TRBV7-6 and TRBJ1-2): GAGVSQSPRYKVTKRGQDVALRCDPISGHVSLYWYRQALGQGPEFLTYFNYEAQQDKSGLPNDRFSAERPEGSISTLTIQRTEQRDSAMYRCASSLEVEGAGGYTFGSGTRLTVV.

The CDR3 DNA sequence: TGTGCCAGCAGTGTTAACTTCGGGACAGGGGCTGGCTACACCTTC. Encoded protein: CASSVNFGTGAGYTF. The rearrangement links TRBV25-1 to TRBJ1-2, with 10 bases lining up with TRBD1. V lost 4 bases to trimming and J lost 7 bases; unmatched junction nucleotides: 9. The CDR3 length is 15 residues. Per the germline V gene, CDR1 is MGHDK and CDR2 is SYGVNS.

This clonotype came up many times. The chain uses TRBV20-1 and TRBJ1-2; the D gene is possibly TRBD1 (6 bases). The V gene lost 2 bases and the J gene lost 0 bases, with 13 bases spanning the gap. The CDR3 is 15 residues long. Germline CDR1 is DFQATT and CDR2 is SNEGSKA (reference sequence). The CDR3 reads CSARSPGHPNYGYTF. CDR3 bases: TGCAGTGCTAGAAGCCCGGGACATCCTAACTATGGCTACACCTTC.

The chain recombines TRBV6-2 or TRBV6-3 with TRBJ2-7, with unresolved D. The CDR3 loop spans 10 amino acids. CDR1 and CDR2 from the germline V gene are MNHEY and SVGEGT. The CDR3 DNA reads TGTGCTGTAGGGCTAAACGAGCAGTACTTC. This codes for CAVGLNEQYF.

Only a few counts were recorded for this clonotype. The chain combines TRBV4-2 with TRBJ1-4; D call uncertain. Per the germline V gene, CDR1 is LGHNA and CDR2 is YNFKEQ. Trimming removed 0 bases at V and 8 bases at J, with 7 bases between. The CDR3 consists of 13 residues. The CDR3 DNA reads as TGTGCCAGCAGCCAAGAAAGTTGGGAAAAACTGTTTTTT. Translation gives CASSQESWEKLFF.

This clonotype occurred a few times. V and J are TRBV7-9 and TRBJ1-2, with 7 bases lining up with TRBD1. V shed 8 bases, J shed 7 bases, and the junction held 7 bases outside the gene matches. Germline CDR1 and CDR2: SEHNR and FQNEAQ (reference sequence). CDR3 length: 12 residues. CDR3 region: CASPQGGGGYTF. In DNA form, the CDR3 reads TGTGCCAGCCCCCAGGGGGGGGGTGGCTACACCTTC.

This clonotype was detected many times. The chain recombines TRBV7-2 with TRBJ1-4; TRBD1 aligns across 9 bases. The CDR3 has 13 amino acids. Germline V gene sequence: CDR1 SGHTA, CDR2 FQGNSA. V lost 8 bases, J lost 6 bases, and 4 bases stayed unmatched. Here the CDR3 reads CASGRDRDEKLFF. In nucleotides, the CDR3 is TGTGCCAGCGGCCGGGACAGGGATGAAAAACTGTTTTTT.

Remarks on this clonotype: A read error may account for a junction end that differs from germline. This chain links TRBV29-1 with TRBJ2-7, with 8 positions matching TRBD1. The CDR3 runs 12 residues. The germline CDR1 and CDR2 sequences are SQVTM and ANQGSEA. DNA of the CDR3: TGCAGCGTGGAAGGACAGGGTCACGAGCAGTACTTC. This encodes CSVEGQGHEQYF.

This clonotype occurred a few times. The V and J genes are TRBV4-1 and TRBJ1-1; perhaps TRBD1 as D (5 bases). The V gene lost 3 bases and the J gene lost 0 bases, with 17 bases spanning the gap. The CDR3 consists of 17 residues. Germline V gene data show CDR1 as MGHRA and CDR2 as YSYEKL. The DNA for the CDR3 is TGCGCCAGCAGCCAGGTACAGGCGGGTTCGATGAACACTGAAGCTTTCTTT. Its translation: CASSQVQAGSMNTEAFF.

V is TRBV7-9 and J is TRBJ1-2; no clear D. Germline V gene lookup returns CDR1 SEHNR and CDR2 FQNEAQ (reference sequence). V was shortened by 7 bases and J by 4 bases, with 19 bases between the two germline ends. This CDR3 region has 15 residues. The DNA of the CDR3 is TGTGCCAGCACCCCTGAAAGGCCATTCCTCTATGGCTACACCTTC. Translation gives CASTPERPFLYGYTF.

This clonotype was observed a handful of times. The gene calls are TRBV5-6 and TRBJ2-7, with a weak D call TRBD2 (5 bases). The CDR3 runs 15 residues. Looked up from germline, CDR1 is SGHDT and CDR2 is YYEEEE. The V end lost 1 base, the J end lost 7 bases, and 18 bases lay between the germline ends. The CDR3 sequence is CASSLRAGGAREQYF. CDR3 coding DNA: TGTGCCAGCAGCTTGCGTGCGGGTGGAGCTCGGGAGCAGTACTTC.

CDR3 DNA sequence: TGTGCCAGCAGCGGACGGACAGGGCAAGAGACCCAGTACTTC. Protein product: CASSGRTGQETQYF. The chain combines TRBV7-1 with TRBJ2-5, with TRBD1 matching 8 bases. TRBV7-1 is treated as an ORF (open reading frame) with a function not yet certain. The CDR3 covers 14 residues. V dropped 5 bases and J dropped 2; count of bases not matched to a gene: 4.

The V gene is TRBV19, the J gene TRBJ2-7, with a tentative D call TRBD2 (5 bases). The CDR3 has 13 residues. V dropped 3 bases and J dropped 0 bases, with 6 bases sitting between them. Looked up from germline, CDR1 is LNHDA and CDR2 is SQIVND (reference sequence). Here the CDR3 DNA reads TGTGCCAGTAGTATTGACTACTCCTACGAGCAGTACTTC. Translating gives CASSIDYSYEQYF.

The rearrangement joins TRBV5-4 to TRBJ1-4; 10 bases map to TRBD1. CDR1 is SGHNT and CDR2 is YYREEE in the germline V gene (reference sequence). With V trimmed by 4 bases and J by 7 bases, 7 bases remained unmatched. This CDR3 region has 15 residues. The DNA for the CDR3 is TGTGCCAGCAGCCTACCGACAGGGGGCCGTGAAAAACTGTTTTTT. It specifies CASSLPTGGREKLFF. The full variable domain, with the rest looked up from reference TRBV5-4 and TRBJ1-4, is ETGVTQSPTHLIKTRGQQVTLRCSSQSGHNTVSWYQQALGQGPQFIFQYYREEENGRGNFPPRFSGLQFPNYSSELNVNALELDDSALYLCASSLPTGGREKLFFGSGTQLSVL.

This clonotype was seen a few times. The J gene is TRBJ2-7, the V gene TRBV6-1; D unresolved. The CDR3 is 13 residues long. Trimming pared 6 bases from V and 3 bases from J, leaving 12 bases between. From germline, CDR1 is MNHNS and CDR2 SASEGT. CDR3 sequence: CASRGPSGYEQYF. Here the CDR3 DNA reads TGTGCCAGCAGAGGGCCATCGGGCTACGAGCAGTACTTC.

This clonotype was counted ten times or more. CDR3 nucleotides: TGTGCCAGCAGTGAATCCAGGACGGCTTTTAATTCACCCCTCCACTTT. Protein: CASSESRTAFNSPLHF. The chain combines TRBV25-1 with TRBJ1-6; D unresolved. The CDR3 sequence is 16 residues long. Looked up from germline, CDR1 is MGHDK and CDR2 is SYGVNS. Between the trimmed V and J ends, which lost 1 base and 6 bases, there was a span of 13 bases.

V is TRBV7-3 and J is TRBJ2-2, with D possibly called TRBD1 or TRBD2 (5 bases each). This CDR3 region has 18 residues. CDR1 is SGHTA, CDR2 FQGTGA, per germline. The V and J ends lost 2 bases and 1 base respectively, with 17 bases between them. CDR3 amino acids: CASSLASGGTKNTGELFF. CDR3 sequence (DNA): TGTGCCAGCAGCTTAGCCTCGGGTGGGACGAAGAACACCGGGGAGCTGTTTTTT.